The 32 T cell receptor beta chains below come from one sample, sequenced in a study of T cell responses to AZD1222 COVID-19 vaccine. TCRdb's copy holds only in-frame clones and misses some; the assay was immunoSEQ multiplex PCR. The sample contains 130,000 or so clones, just under 95% of which appear only once. The material was peripheral blood, obtained on day 0 of AZD1222 vaccination. The receptors shown here come from an adult in good health.

The rearrangement joins TRBV3-1 (or the pseudogene TRBV3-2) to TRBJ1-1; D gene unclear. In germline, CDR1 is LGHDT, CDR2 YNNKEL (reference sequence). There are 14 residues in the CDR3. Trimming left V 6 bases short and J 4 bases short, with 15 bases between. This CDR3 is CASRPLPAGTEAFF. CDR3 DNA: TGTGCCAGCAGACCCCTCCCGGCGGGCACTGAAGCTTTCTTT.

The rearrangement uses TRBV15 and TRBJ1-1; D gene ambiguous. Germline values: CDR1 LNHNV, CDR2 YYDKDF (reference sequence). The CDR3 totals 12 residues. V was pared by 5 bases and J by 3 bases, with 7 bases between. The CDR3 bases are TGTGCCACCAGCTCCGGGGACACTGAAGCTTTCTTT. Translated, it gives CATSSGDTEAFF.

The CDR3 is CASSFFSDNSPLHF. CDR3 in DNA: TGTGCCAGCAGCTTCTTCAGCGATAATTCACCCCTCCACTTT. The chain is built from TRBV7-9 and TRBJ1-6, with no clear D. V lost 3 bases, J lost 5 bases, and 8 bases lay in between. The CDR3 totals 14 residues. Germline assignment: CDR1 SEHNR and CDR2 FQNEAQ (reference sequence).

Only one count was recorded for this clone. The chain uses TRBV2 and TRBJ2-7, with a weak D call TRBD2 (6 bases). There are 14 residues in the CDR3. V was trimmed by 6 bases and J by 6 bases, leaving 18 bases between them. CDR1 is SNHLY, CDR2 FYNNEI, per germline. CDR3 sequence reads: CASSWNGGESEQYF. Written as DNA, the CDR3 is TGTGCCAGCAGCTGGAATGGAGGGGAAAGCGAGCAGTACTTC.

The chain couples TRBV6-5 to TRBJ2-1; D ambiguous. Germline assignment: CDR1 MNHEY and CDR2 SVGAGI. Trimming took off 7 bases at V and 5 bases at J, with 3 bases between the two ends. There are 10 residues in the CDR3. CDR3 DNA sequence: TGTGCCAGCACCAACAATGAGCAGTTCTTC. Protein sequence: CASTNNEQFF.

The chain is built from TRBV28 and TRBJ2-7; 10 positions agree with TRBD2. The ends lost 5 bases at V and 6 bases at J; junction bases unmatched: 10. Germline V lookup: CDR1 MDHEN, CDR2 SYDVKM. The CDR3 runs to 15 residues. The CDR3 DNA reads as TGTGCCAGCAGTAGAATAGCGGGAGGAAGACCCGAGCAGTACTTC. Residues: CASSRIAGGRPEQYF.

Comments on this clone: The sample contains more than one DNA sequence encoding this CDR3. The chain is built from TRBV29-1 and TRBJ1-1, with D perhaps TRBD1 (6 bases). Trimming pared 1 base from V and 3 bases from J, leaving 12 bases between. This CDR3 spans 14 amino acids. CDR1 is SQVTM and CDR2 is ANQGSEA in the germline V gene. The chain's CDR3 is CSVEGGQSYTEAFF. The CDR3 coding sequence is TGCAGCGTTGAAGGGGGGCAGTCTTACACTGAAGCTTTCTTT.

The chain carries TRBV7-6 and TRBJ2-7, with D perhaps matching TRBD1 (6 bases). CDR1 is SGHVS and CDR2 is FNYEAQ in the germline V gene. The V and J ends lost 1 base and 3 bases respectively, with 10 bases between them. The CDR3 loop spans 14 amino acids. CDR3 protein: CASSLGTEGYEQYF. Written as DNA, the CDR3 is TGTGCCAGCAGCTTAGGGACAGAAGGCTACGAGCAGTACTTC. Variable domain in full (rest from reference TRBV7-6 and TRBJ2-7): GAGVSQSPRYKVTKRGQDVALRCDPISGHVSLYWYRQALGQGPEFLTYFNYEAQQDKSGLPNDRFSAERPEGSISTLTIQRTEQRDSAMYRCASSLGTEGYEQYFGPGTRLTVT.

This chain connects TRBV7-8 to TRBJ1-1, with D tentatively TRBD1 (6 bases). Between the trimmed V and J ends, which lost 7 bases and 0 bases, there was a span of 12 bases. Germline CDR1 reads SGHVS; CDR2 reads FQNEAQ. The length of the CDR3 is 14 residues. The CDR3 loop reads CASKTGLMNTEAFF. The CDR3 DNA reads TGTGCCAGCAAGACAGGCCTCATGAACACTGAAGCTTTCTTT.

This sequence joins TRBV7-9 and TRBJ1-1; D remains ambiguous. The germline gives CDR1 SEHNR, CDR2 FQNEAQ (reference sequence). This CDR3 spans 13 amino acids. V lost 1 base, J lost 10 bases, and 13 bases lay in between. Here the CDR3 reads CASSLGGGDGAFF. CDR3 bases: TGTGCCAGCAGCTTAGGCGGAGGTGACGGAGCTTTCTTT.

This chain joins TRBV25-1 and TRBJ2-7; 7 bases are a match to TRBD1. Germline CDR1 MGHDK, CDR2 SYGVNS. This CDR3 is built from 14 residues. Unmatched junction bases numbered 6, after V lost 6 bases and J lost 1 base. The CDR3: CASSSGTESYEQYF. The CDR3 DNA reads as TGTGCCAGCAGCTCCGGGACAGAGTCCTACGAGCAGTACTTC.

This CDR3 reads CASSSVAGPSTETQYF. CDR3 nucleotides: TGTGCCAGCAGTTCAGTAGCGGGGCCTTCTACAGAGACCCAGTACTTC. The rearrangement links TRBV27 to TRBJ2-5; 8 nucleotides line up with TRBD2. The CDR3 length is 16 residues. In germline, CDR1 is MNHEY, CDR2 SMNVEV (reference sequence). With 4 bases clipped from V and 4 bases from J, the junction kept 11 bases outside the gene matches.

For the CDR3, the DNA is TGCGCCAGCAGCCCCCTAGCGGGAGGGTCCTACGAGCAGTACTTC. It yields the protein CASSPLAGGSYEQYF. The chain joins TRBV4-1 to TRBJ2-7; 12 bases map to TRBD2. CDR1 is MGHRA and CDR2 is YSYEKL in the germline V gene. The CDR3 is made up of 15 amino acids. Losses at the gene ends were 4 bases for V and 1 base for J; bases not matched to a gene: 2.

This rearrangement joins TRBV6-5 to TRBJ2-5; possible D gene TRBD1, 7 bases. The germline V and J ends were trimmed by 4 bases and 4 bases, with 19 bases remaining between them. The CDR3 is made up of 16 amino acids. Germline loops: CDR1 MNHEY, CDR2 SVGAGI. The chain's CDR3 is CASSSLWGQGGETQYF. For the CDR3, the DNA is TGTGCCAGCAGTTCTCTTTGGGGGCAGGGGGGAGAGACCCAGTACTTC.

V gene TRBV19 combines with J gene TRBJ1-1; 9 bases fit TRBD1. This CDR3 contains 16 residues. V trimming: 6 bases; J trimming: 8 bases; junction bases outside the gene matches: 16. Per germline, CDR1 LNHDA and CDR2 SQIVND (reference sequence). CDR3 loop: CASRNTGTGLRAEAFF. DNA for the CDR3: TGTGCCAGTAGGAATACCGGGACAGGGCTGAGAGCGGAAGCTTTCTTT.

V is TRBV28 and J is TRBJ1-2; maybe TRBD1 (6 bases). This CDR3 spans 18 amino acids. V was trimmed by 6 bases and J by 1 base, leaving 24 bases between them. Germline-derived CDR1 and CDR2 are MDHEN and SYDVKM. The CDR3 bases are TGTGCCAGCAGCCAAAGGGGGGGGCGAAGGATAGGTAACTATGGCTACACCTTC. It yields the protein CASSQRGGRRIGNYGYTF.

The rearrangement uses TRBV6-5 and TRBJ2-7; D call uncertain. Trimming removed 7 bases from V and 2 bases from J, with 15 bases in between. Per germline, CDR1 MNHEY and CDR2 SVGAGI. The CDR3 covers 14 residues. CDR3 in DNA: TGTGCCAGCACAAAAACCCACGATCCCTACGAGCAGTACTTC. This encodes CASTKTHDPYEQYF.

V gene TRBV2 combines with J gene TRBJ2-1; D possibly corresponds to TRBD1 (6 bases). Trimming left V 8 bases short and J 3 bases short, with 17 bases between. Germline V gene sequence: CDR1 SNHLY, CDR2 FYNNEI. This CDR3 has 15 residues. CDR3 amino acids: CASLRGSESYNEQFF. The CDR3 region has the DNA TGTGCCAGCCTCAGGGGTAGCGAGAGCTACAATGAGCAGTTCTTC. Looking up the rest from reference TRBV2 and TRBJ2-1 gives the full variable domain: EPEVTQTPSHQVTQMGQEVILRCVPISNHLYFYWYRQILGQKVEFLVSFYNNEISEKSEIFDDQFSVERPDGSNFTLKIRSTKLEDSAMYFCASLRGSESYNEQFFGPGTRLTVL.

This chain links TRBV6-5 with TRBJ2-7; D possibly corresponds to TRBD1 (6 bases). Trimming cost V 2 bases and J 2 bases, with 13 bases left between them. CDR1 and CDR2 (germline): MNHEY, SVGAGI. CDR3 length: 15 residues. The CDR3 nucleotides read TGTGCCAGCAGTTACCTCGGTACAGGGACCTACGAGCAGTACTTC. It yields the protein CASSYLGTGTYEQYF.

This clone was found once. V gene TRBV30 combines with J gene TRBJ1-3; 8 nucleotides line up with TRBD1. Germline values: CDR1 GTSNPN, CDR2 SVGIG (reference sequence). V shed 2 bases, J shed 6 bases, and the junction held 9 bases outside the gene matches. The CDR3 runs 15 residues. The CDR3 nucleotides are TGTGCCTGGAGTACCGGGACAGGTTACGCAAACACCATATATTTT. Translating gives CAWSTGTGYANTIYF.

In its sample, this clone was seen a few times. The chain couples TRBV4-1 to TRBJ2-7; a possible D gene is TRBD1 (6 bases). The length of the CDR3 is 14 residues. The V and J ends lost 6 bases and 0 bases respectively, with 12 bases between them. The germline V gene encodes CDR1 MGHRA and CDR2 YSYEKL. The CDR3 sequence is CASSGQMSSYEQYF. The DNA of the CDR3 is TGCGCCAGCAGTGGACAGATGAGCTCCTACGAGCAGTACTTC.

The J gene is TRBJ2-2, the V gene TRBV7-9; 11 positions agree with TRBD2. There are 17 residues in the CDR3. Per the germline V gene, CDR1 is SEHNR and CDR2 is FQNEAQ (reference sequence). Losses at the gene ends were 0 bases for V and 7 bases for J; bases not matched to a gene: 7. CDR3 DNA: TGTGCCAGCAGCTTAGCGCCCGGCCTAGCGGGAGGCGGGGAGCTGTTTTTT. Protein product: CASSLAPGLAGGGELFF. Supplemented by reference TRBV7-9 and TRBJ2-2, the full variable domain reads DTGVSQNPRHKITKRGQNVTFRCDPISEHNRLYWYRQTLGQGPEFLTYFQNEAQLEKSRLLSDRFSAERPKGSFSTLEIQRTEQGDSAMYLCASSLAPGLAGGGELFFGEGSRLTVL.

The chain combines TRBV9 with TRBJ2-3; D gene unclear. The CDR3 covers 13 residues. V shed 7 bases and J shed 4 bases, with 13 bases lying between them. The germline CDR1 and CDR2 sequences are SGDLS and YYNGEE. In nucleotides, the CDR3 is TGTGCCAGCGCGGAGTATGGGGCAGATACGCAGTATTTT. Protein product: CASAEYGADTQYF.

The gene calls are TRBV5-4 and TRBJ2-5; D is possibly TRBD1 (5 bases). V lost 3 bases and J 2 bases, leaving 11 bases between the germline ends. The CDR3 runs to 14 residues. The germline gives CDR1 SGHNT, CDR2 YYREEE (reference sequence). CDR3 in DNA: TGTGCCAGCAGCTCCCGACAGTCTCAAGAGACCCAGTACTTC. Translating it yields CASSSRQSQETQYF.

The CDR3 spells CASSQDQTREQYF. The CDR3 region has the DNA TGTGCCAGCAGCCAAGATCAGACTCGGGAGCAGTACTTC. This chain links TRBV3-1 (or the pseudogene TRBV3-2) with TRBJ2-7; D gene uncertain. CDR3 length: 13 amino acids. CDR1 and CDR2 from the germline V gene are LGHDT and YNNKEL (reference sequence). The V end was cut by 0 bases, the J end by 7 bases, with 10 bases between.

The chain links TRBV7-2 to TRBJ1-2; D is unresolved. V dropped 1 base and J dropped 4 bases, with 7 bases sitting between them. Germline CDR1 SGHTA, CDR2 FQGNSA. This CDR3 spans 13 amino acids. CDR3 sequence: CASSLGWGYGYTF. CDR3 bases: TGTGCCAGCAGCTTAGGATGGGGCTATGGCTACACCTTC. Full variable domain (missing parts from reference TRBV7-2 and TRBJ1-2): GAGVSQSPSNKVTEKGKDVELRCDPISGHTALYWYRQSLGQGLEFLIYFQGNSAPDKSGLPSDRFSAERTGGSVSTLTIQRTQQEDSAVYLCASSLGWGYGYTFGSGTRLTVV.

This clone was seen once. The V and J genes are TRBV9 and TRBJ2-3, with a weak D call TRBD1 (6 bases). This CDR3 spans 16 amino acids. Between the trimmed V and J ends, which lost 3 bases and 2 bases, there was a span of 16 bases. Looked up from germline, CDR1 is SGDLS and CDR2 is YYNGEE. The CDR3 nucleotides are TGTGCCAGCAGCGGAAGGACAGAATTCCCCACAGATACGCAGTATTTT. Translated: CASSGRTEFPTDTQYF.

The chain combines TRBV5-1 with TRBJ1-1; D is ambiguous. V lost 4 bases, J lost 4 bases, and 8 bases lay in between. The V gene's germline CDR1 is SGHRS and CDR2 YFSETQ. The CDR3 spans 12 residues. This CDR3 reads CASSPPGTEAFF. The CDR3 DNA reads as TGCGCCAGCAGCCCTCCGGGCACTGAAGCTTTCTTT.

The gene calls are TRBV6-2 or TRBV6-3 and TRBJ1-1; weak D call: TRBD1 (6 bases). The CDR3 runs to 16 residues. Deletions cut 5 bases from V and 1 base from J, with 17 bases between. Germline V CDR1 and CDR2: MNHEY, SVGEGT. The chain's CDR3 is CASSDLQGPANTEAFF. CDR3 bases: TGTGCCAGCAGTGATCTACAGGGTCCTGCGAACACTGAAGCTTTCTTT.

This CDR3 is CASRKGSTGELFF. The CDR3 bases are TGTGCCAGCAGAAAGGGGAGCACCGGGGAGCTGTTTTTT. V and J are TRBV9 and TRBJ2-2; D may correspond to TRBD1 or TRBD2 (5 bases each). With 5 bases removed from V and 4 bases from J, the gap between germline ends came to 9 bases. The CDR3 extends over 13 amino acids. CDR1 is SGDLS, CDR2 YYNGEE, per germline. Filled out from reference TRBV9 and TRBJ2-2, the complete variable domain reads DSGVTQTPKHLITATGQRVTLRCSPRSGDLSVYWYQQSLDQGLQFLIQYYNGEERAKGNILERFSAQQFPDLHSELNLSSLELGDSALYFCASRKGSTGELFFGEGSRLTVL.

The gene calls are TRBV28 and TRBJ1-4; no definite D call. The CDR3 has 14 residues. Looked up from germline, CDR1 is MDHEN and CDR2 is SYDVKM. Trimming shortened V by 6 bases and J by 7 bases, and 15 bases separated the two germline ends. In DNA form, the CDR3 reads TGTGCCAGCAGCCCCGGAGATTTCGTTGAAAAACTGTTTTTT. As protein: CASSPGDFVEKLFF.

V and J are TRBV7-2 and TRBJ1-1, with 9 bases lining up with TRBD1. The CDR3 runs 17 residues. The germline gives CDR1 SGHTA, CDR2 FQGNSA. V shed 5 bases, J shed 1 base, and the junction held 11 bases outside the gene matches. CDR3 coding DNA: TGTGCCAGCAGCCCCGGGACAGGGTATCTGGGGAACACTGAAGCTTTCTTT. Its translation: CASSPGTGYLGNTEAFF.